This T cell receptor (beta chain) was identified in a study of T cells in Graves' hyperthyroidism and ophthalmopathy. The CDR3 is 16 amino acids. CDR1 and CDR2 from the germline V gene are SGHRS and YFSETQ. V shed 0 bases, J shed 7 bases, and the junction held 9 bases outside the gene matches. Thyroid ultrasound, orbital computed tomography, clinical symptoms, and serum thyroxine and TRAb underpinned diagnoses. The authors obtained PBMCs from about 9.5 ml of fresh peripheral blood. Authors of the study amplified TCR beta CDR3 regions from RNA transcripts. The TCR CDR3 was amplified in a first-round RT-PCR using the HTBI primer set. TCRdb re-analysed the multiplex PCR reads in MiXCR, keeping a single row per CDR3 protein. This table has about 500,000 distinct CDR3 sequences, approximately 17% appearing once. Whole-study results and caveats: Expanded thyroid clonotypes (above 0.001) were mostly also found in blood.

About this clonotype itself: Its antigen is undetermined.

The origin of this receptor is a woman between 18 and 30 years old with Graves' ophthalmopathy. Material for sequencing was blood. This rearrangement joins TRBV5-1 to TRBJ2-7; 11 nucleotides line up with TRBD2. The CDR3: CASSLDVSGGAGEQYF. CDR3 in DNA: TGCGCCAGCAGCTTGGACGTTAGCGGGGGGGCCGGTGAGCAGTACTTC.